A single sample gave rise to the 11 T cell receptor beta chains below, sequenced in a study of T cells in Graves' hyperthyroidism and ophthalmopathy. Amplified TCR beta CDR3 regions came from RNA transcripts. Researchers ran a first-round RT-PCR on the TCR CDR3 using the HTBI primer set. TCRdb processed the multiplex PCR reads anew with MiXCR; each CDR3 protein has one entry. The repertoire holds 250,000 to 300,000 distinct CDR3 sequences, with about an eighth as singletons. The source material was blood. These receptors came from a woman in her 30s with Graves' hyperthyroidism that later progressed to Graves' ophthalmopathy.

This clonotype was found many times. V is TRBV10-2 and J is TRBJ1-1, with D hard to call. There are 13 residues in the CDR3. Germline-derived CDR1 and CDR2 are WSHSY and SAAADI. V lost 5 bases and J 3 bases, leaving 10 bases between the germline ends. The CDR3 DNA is TGCGCCAGCAGTCCCCCGGAGGACACTGAAGCTTTCTTT. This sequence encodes CASSPPEDTEAFF.

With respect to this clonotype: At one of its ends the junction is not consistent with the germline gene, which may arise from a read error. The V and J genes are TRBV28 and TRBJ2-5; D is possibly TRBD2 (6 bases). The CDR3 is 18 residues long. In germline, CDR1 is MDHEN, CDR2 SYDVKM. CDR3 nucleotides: TGTGCCAGCAGTTCGCGGGACTGGGCTCGTTTGGGTCAAGAGAGCCAGTACTTC. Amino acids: CASSSRDWARLGQESQYF. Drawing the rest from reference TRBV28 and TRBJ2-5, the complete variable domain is DVKVTQSSRYLVKRTGEKVFLECVQDMDHENMFWYRQDPGLGLRLIYFSYDVKMKEKGDIPEGYSVSREKKERFSLILESASTNQTSMYLCASSSRDWARLGQESQYFGPGTRLLVL.

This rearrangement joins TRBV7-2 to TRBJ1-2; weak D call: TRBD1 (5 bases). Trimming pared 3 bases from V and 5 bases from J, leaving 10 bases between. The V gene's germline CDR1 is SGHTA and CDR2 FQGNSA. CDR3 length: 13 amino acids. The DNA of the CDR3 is TGTGCCAGCAGCTTCGGGGCAGAGTATGGCTACACCTTC. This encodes CASSFGAEYGYTF.

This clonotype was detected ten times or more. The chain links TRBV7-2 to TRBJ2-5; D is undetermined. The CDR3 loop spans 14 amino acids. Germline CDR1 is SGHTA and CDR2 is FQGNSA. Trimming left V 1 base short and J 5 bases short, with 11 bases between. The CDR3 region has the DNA TGTGCCAGCAGCTTAGATATAGGTCGGGAGACCCAGTACTTC. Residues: CASSLDIGRETQYF. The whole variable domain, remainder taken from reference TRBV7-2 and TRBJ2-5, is GAGVSQSPSNKVTEKGKDVELRCDPISGHTALYWYRQSLGQGLEFLIYFQGNSAPDKSGLPSDRFSAERTGGSVSTLTIQRTQQEDSAVYLCASSLDIGRETQYFGPGTRLLVL.

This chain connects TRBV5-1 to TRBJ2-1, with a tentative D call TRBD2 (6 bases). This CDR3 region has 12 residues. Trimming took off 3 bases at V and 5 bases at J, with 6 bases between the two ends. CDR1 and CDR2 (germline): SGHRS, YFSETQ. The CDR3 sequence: CASSWRDNEQFF. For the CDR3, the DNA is TGCGCCAGCAGCTGGAGGGACAATGAGCAGTTCTTC.

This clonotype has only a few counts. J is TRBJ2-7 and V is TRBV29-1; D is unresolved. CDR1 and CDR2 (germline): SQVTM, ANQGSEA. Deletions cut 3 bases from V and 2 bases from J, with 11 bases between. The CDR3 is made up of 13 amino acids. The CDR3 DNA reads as TGCAGCGTTGATACCGGACCCACCTACGAGCAGTACTTC. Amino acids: CSVDTGPTYEQYF.

The DNA for the CDR3 is TGTGCCACCAGTGATTTACAAACTCTGAACACCGGGGAGCTGTTTTTT. Translating gives CATSDLQTLNTGELFF. The chain combines TRBV24-1 with TRBJ2-2; unclear D gene. The CDR3 loop spans 16 amino acids. Trimming took 1 base from V and 1 from J, leaving 9 bases between them. Germline V CDR1 and CDR2: KGHDR, SFDVKD.

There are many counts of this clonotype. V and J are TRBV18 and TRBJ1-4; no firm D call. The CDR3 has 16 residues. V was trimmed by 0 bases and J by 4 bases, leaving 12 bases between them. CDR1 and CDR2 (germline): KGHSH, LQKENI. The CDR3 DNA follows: TGTGCCAGCTCACCACCAGAATTTACGGGTAATGAAAAACTGTTTTTT. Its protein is CASSPPEFTGNEKLFF.

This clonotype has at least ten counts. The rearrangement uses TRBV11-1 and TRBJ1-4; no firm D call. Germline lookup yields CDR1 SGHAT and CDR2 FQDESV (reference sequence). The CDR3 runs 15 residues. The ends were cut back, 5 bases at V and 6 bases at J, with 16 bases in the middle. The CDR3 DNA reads TGTGCCAGCAGCGCCCCGGAGGGAACGTATGAAAAACTGTTTTTT. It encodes CASSAPEGTYEKLFF.

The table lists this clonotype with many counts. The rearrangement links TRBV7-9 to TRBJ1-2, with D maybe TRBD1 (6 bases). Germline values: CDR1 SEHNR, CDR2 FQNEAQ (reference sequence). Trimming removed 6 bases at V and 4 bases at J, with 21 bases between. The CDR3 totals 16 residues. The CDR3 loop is CASSPQAGGNGYGYTF. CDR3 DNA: TGTGCCAGCAGTCCTCAGGCGGGGGGCAATGGCTATGGCTACACCTTC.

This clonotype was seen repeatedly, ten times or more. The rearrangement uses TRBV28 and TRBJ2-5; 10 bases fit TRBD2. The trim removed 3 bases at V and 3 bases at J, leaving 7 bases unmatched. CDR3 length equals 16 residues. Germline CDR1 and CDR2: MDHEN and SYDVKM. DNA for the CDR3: TGTGCCAGCAGTTTCGGGGCTAGCGGGAGTAAAGAGACCCAGTACTTC. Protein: CASSFGASGSKETQYF.